This T cell receptor beta chain is from a study of shared clonotypes between healthy human individuals. As for the study in general: CD4 naive and memory got three plates each, CD8 naive two, CD8 memory one.

Several immunoSEQ plates received, in even portions, the genomic DNA of each subset. The repertoire was sequenced with immunoSEQ multiplex PCR; TCRdb's copy has only in-frame clones and lacks some. The sample carries approximately 1,500,000 clones, 98% recorded once. Germline loops: CDR1 LNHDA, CDR2 SQIVND (reference sequence). The CDR3 covers 16 residues. V dropped 5 bases and J dropped 3; count of bases not matched to a gene: 10. Investigators divided CD4+ cells into CD45RA+ naive and CD45RA-negative memory subsets. This clonotype originated in a man younger than 45 in good health. V is TRBV19 and J is TRBJ1-2, with TRBD1 matching 9 bases. Sequencing was performed on naive CD4+ T cells sorted from blood. Noted subset: CD45RA+ positively selected. The CDR3 region is CASSAREGQGHYGYTF. Here the CDR3 DNA reads TGTGCCAGTAGTGCTCGGGAGGGACAGGGTCACTATGGCTACACCTTC.